The 21 T cell receptor beta chains listed next were all sequenced from one sample in a study of T-cell memory formation after mild COVID-19. MiXCR was run by TCRdb on the 5' RACE reads, yielding one entry per CDR3 protein. The sample lists nearly 110,000 distinct CDR3 sequences; about 17% were seen once. The sequenced sample was PBMCs or a T cell subset sorted from them (not recorded which). The receptors here all came from an adult woman who had mild COVID-19 (a few samples of this study predate the infection). Cell type and time point are not known.

A word on this clonotype: At one end the junction does not follow the germline gene, possibly because of a read error. The chain joins TRBV12-3 or TRBV12-4 to TRBJ2-3; 13 nucleotides agree with TRBD2. The CDR3 extends over 18 amino acids. CDR3 sequence (DNA): TGTGCCAGCAGTCCCGGACTAGCGGGAGTTTGGGGAACAGATACGCAGTTTTTT. Its translation is CASSPGLAGVWGTDTQFF.

Only a few counts were recorded for this clonotype. The V call is TRBV5-1, the J call TRBJ2-7; D is ambiguous. The length of the CDR3 is 11 residues. The V end was cut by 5 bases, the J end by 3 bases, with 6 bases between. CDR1 is SGHRS, CDR2 YFSETQ, per germline. CDR3 sequence reads: CASRGIYEQYF. Here the CDR3 DNA reads TGCGCCAGCAGGGGCATCTACGAGCAGTACTTC.

V usage is TRBV29-1 and J usage is TRBJ1-1, with a weak D call TRBD1 (5 bases). CDR1 SQVTM and CDR2 ANQGSEA come from the germline V gene. Deletions cut 4 bases from V and 8 bases from J, with 8 bases between. The CDR3 is made up of 10 amino acids. For the CDR3, the DNA is TGCAGCGTTGTAGCAGGGGAAGCTTTCTTT. Its translation: CSVVAGEAFF. The variable domain in full, with the rest retrieved from reference TRBV29-1 and TRBJ1-1, is SAVISQKPSRDICQRGTSLTIQCQVDSQVTMMFWYRQQPGQSLTLIATANQGSEATYESGFVIDKFPISRPNLTFSTLTVSNMSPEDSSIYLCSVVAGEAFFGQGTRLTVV.

This clonotype appeared a few times. CDR3 nucleotide sequence: TGTGCCACCAGTGACCCTAAAGGACAGGGTCTCTACAATGAGCAGTTCTTC. It codes for CATSDPKGQGLYNEQFF. The V and J genes are TRBV24-1 and TRBJ2-1, with 8 bases fitting TRBD1. J lost 3 bases, V lost 4 bases, and 10 bases had no gene match. CDR3 size: 17 residues. Germline V gives CDR1 KGHDR, CDR2 SFDVKD.

The rearrangement uses TRBV19 and TRBJ2-5; D perhaps matches TRBD1 (7 bases). The CDR3 is made up of 14 amino acids. Trimming took 5 bases from V and 1 from J, leaving 11 bases between them. The germline V gene encodes CDR1 LNHDA and CDR2 SQIVND (reference sequence). CDR3: CASSAGQIQETQYF. CDR3 DNA sequence: TGTGCCAGTAGTGCGGGACAGATCCAAGAGACCCAGTACTTC.

The chain uses TRBV12-3 or TRBV12-4 and TRBJ2-1, with TRBD2 identical over 7 bases. V was clipped by 1 base and J by 8 bases; unmatched bases: 11. This CDR3 is built from 16 residues. CDR3 bases: TGTGCCAGCAGTTTAGTGGGACTAACCTATCGGGATGAGCAGTTCTTC. Its translation is CASSLVGLTYRDEQFF.

The rearrangement uses TRBV18 and TRBJ2-1; unclear D gene. The V end was cut by 3 bases, the J end by 0 bases, with 12 bases between. Per germline, CDR1 KGHSH and CDR2 LQKENI. This CDR3 is built from 16 residues. As DNA, the CDR3 is TGTGCCAGCTCACCCGGGCTGACGAGCTCCTACAATGAGCAGTTCTTC. Translating it yields CASSPGLTSSYNEQFF.

This chain connects TRBV24-1 to TRBJ2-5; D is undetermined. Germline-derived CDR1 and CDR2 are KGHDR and SFDVKD. V dropped 5 bases and J dropped 4 bases, with 10 bases sitting between them. The CDR3 has 13 amino acids. CDR3 sequence: CATSGSSRETQYF. The CDR3 DNA is TGTGCCACCAGTGGCAGCTCGAGAGAGACCCAGTACTTC.

The chain employs TRBV20-1 and TRBJ1-2; no clear D. Germline CDR1 is DFQATT and CDR2 is SNEGSKA (reference sequence). The length of the CDR3 is 13 residues. With 7 bases removed from V and 4 bases from J, the gap between germline ends came to 16 bases. CDR3 amino acids: CSGAPWDAYGYTF. CDR3 DNA: TGCAGTGGGGCACCATGGGATGCCTATGGCTACACCTTC.

This chain connects TRBV9 to TRBJ1-1; unclear D gene. With 0 bases removed from V and 0 bases from J, the gap between germline ends came to 6 bases. This CDR3 is 14 amino acids long. CDR1 is SGDLS and CDR2 is YYNGEE in the germline V gene. The DNA for the CDR3 is TGTGCCAGCAGCGTAGGGCACTTGAACACTGAAGCTTTCTTT. Protein sequence: CASSVGHLNTEAFF. Full variable domain (outside the CDR3, taken from reference TRBV9 and TRBJ1-1): DSGVTQTPKHLITATGQRVTLRCSPRSGDLSVYWYQQSLDQGLQFLIQYYNGEERAKGNILERFSAQQFPDLHSELNLSSLELGDSALYFCASSVGHLNTEAFFGQGTRLTVV.

The sample holds one count of this clonotype. The gene calls are TRBV7-2 and TRBJ2-7; unclear D gene. This CDR3 has 11 residues. Trimming removed 3 bases from V and 7 bases from J, with 7 bases in between. The germline CDR1 and CDR2 sequences are SGHTA and FQGNSA. The CDR3 protein is CASSFGREQYF. CDR3 in DNA: TGTGCCAGCAGCTTCGGCAGAGAGCAGTACTTC.

The sample holds a few counts of this clonotype. This sequence joins TRBV5-1 and TRBJ2-7; possibly TRBD1 for D (6 bases). The CDR3 is 18 residues long. Germline V gives CDR1 SGHRS, CDR2 YFSETQ. Between the trimmed V and J ends, which lost 0 bases and 7 bases, there was a span of 26 bases. CDR3 coding DNA: TGCGCCAGCAGCTTGGAAGCTCAACAGGGAAGGTACGCTTCAGAGCAGTACTTC. This gives the protein CASSLEAQQGRYASEQYF. Looking up the rest from reference TRBV5-1 and TRBJ2-7 gives the full variable domain: KAGVTQTPRYLIKTRGQQVTLSCSPISGHRSVSWYQQTPGQGLQFLFEYFSETQRNKGNFPGRFSGRQFSNSRSEMNVSTLELGDSALYLCASSLEAQQGRYASEQYFGPGTRLTVT.

With regard to this clonotype: A read error may be the cause here, since a much bigger clone is one base away. The V gene is TRBV7-9, the J gene TRBJ2-3; D ambiguous. In germline, CDR1 is SEHNR, CDR2 FQNEAQ (reference sequence). The V end was cut by 5 bases, the J end by 2 bases, with 2 bases between. The CDR3 consists of 11 residues. For the CDR3, the DNA is TGTGCCAGCAGCCCCACAGATACGCAGTATTTT. This encodes CASSPTDTQYF.

This clonotype was recorded many times. V is TRBV11-2 and J is TRBJ2-7; TRBD2 aligns across 9 bases. V was pared by 4 bases and J by 3 bases, with 10 bases of the junction left unmatched. This CDR3 spans 16 amino acids. The V gene's germline CDR1 is SGHAT and CDR2 FQNNGV. CDR3 nucleotide sequence: TGTGCCAGCAGCTGGCAGCCTAGCGGGAATCGCTACGAGCAGTACTTC. Its protein product is CASSWQPSGNRYEQYF.

This clonotype was seen a handful of times. The J gene is TRBJ1-1, the V gene TRBV2, with 8 nucleotides matching TRBD1. The V segment lost 2 bases and the J segment 3 bases; nucleotides outside the gene matches: 5. Germline loops: CDR1 SNHLY, CDR2 FYNNEI. The CDR3 loop spans 15 amino acids. The CDR3 region is CASSEPGGPYTEAFF. In DNA, the CDR3 is TGTGCCAGCAGTGAACCAGGGGGCCCGTACACTGAAGCTTTCTTT.

The J gene is TRBJ2-1, the V gene TRBV24-1, with 8 bases lining up with TRBD2. The V gene end was trimmed by 6 bases and the J gene end by 9 bases; junction bases not matched to a gene: 12. The CDR3 has 15 amino acids. The V gene's germline CDR1 is KGHDR and CDR2 SFDVKD. The CDR3 coding sequence is TGTGCCACCAGTCGAGCGGGGGCCATGCTCGGTGAGCAGTTCTTC. Residues: CATSRAGAMLGEQFF.

CDR3 DNA sequence: TGTGCCAGCAGCTTAAGCCTAGCGGGAAACAATGAGCAGTTCTTC. It codes for CASSLSLAGNNEQFF. The chain is built from TRBV7-6 and TRBJ2-1; TRBD2 matches at 9 bases. Trimming removed 2 bases from V and 5 bases from J; junction bases left unmatched: 4. CDR1 SGHVS and CDR2 FNYEAQ come from the germline V gene. The CDR3 totals 15 residues.

There are a few counts of this clonotype. This chain connects TRBV5-1 to TRBJ2-4; possible D gene TRBD2, 6 bases. V lost 2 bases and J 6 bases, leaving 15 bases between the germline ends. Looked up from germline, CDR1 is SGHRS and CDR2 is YFSETQ. The CDR3 length is 15 residues. CDR3 DNA: TGCGCCAGCAGCTTTCGGTCAGGAGGGGCAAACATTCAGTACTTC. Protein sequence: CASSFRSGGANIQYF.

This chain joins TRBV4-3 and TRBJ1-1, with D maybe TRBD1 (5 bases). Germline-derived CDR1 and CDR2 are LGHNA and YSLEER. The V end was cut by 4 bases, the J end by 3 bases, with 18 bases between. This CDR3 is 16 amino acids long. The CDR3 DNA sequence: TGCGCCAGCAGCCGCTGGGTCACAGGCGAAGACACTGAAGCTTTCTTT. Protein: CASSRWVTGEDTEAFF.

This clonotype appeared many times. The CDR3: CASSNPGLAGAESSYNEQFF. The CDR3 coding sequence is TGTGCCAGCAGCAACCCGGGACTAGCGGGGGCCGAGAGCTCCTACAATGAGCAGTTCTTC. The gene calls are TRBV7-9 and TRBJ2-1; 14 bases match TRBD2. The CDR3 is 20 amino acids. V lost 5 bases to trimming and J lost 0 bases; unmatched junction nucleotides: 12. CDR1 is SEHNR and CDR2 is FQNEAQ in the germline V gene (reference sequence).

Details on this clonotype: At one end the junction does not follow the germline gene, possibly because of a read error. This rearrangement joins TRBV4-1 to TRBJ2-5, with D uncertain. This CDR3 region has 15 residues. CDR1 and CDR2 from the germline V gene are MGHRA and YSYEKL. The CDR3 loop reads CVSSQMLAGLETQYF. CDR3 DNA sequence: TGCGTCAGCAGCCAAATGTTAGCAGGTCTGGAGACCCAGTACTTC.